What follows is one T cell receptor beta chain and its context. TCRdb's copy holds only in-frame clones and misses some; the assay was immunoSEQ multiplex PCR. The sample yields roughly 50,000 clones, roughly 92% seen once. The sample is drawn from a study of control samples from healthy donors and cancer patients. Trimming at V came to 0 bases and at J to 7 bases, leaving 2 bases not matched to a gene. The CDR3 totals 14 residues. The V gene's germline CDR1 is KGHSH and CDR2 LQKENI. V is TRBV18 and J is TRBJ2-4; 8 positions agree with TRBD1. Sequencing was performed on PBMCs. This sequence was found in a man aged 25 to 40 with colorectal cancer. The CDR3 protein is CASSPPTGVNIQYF. CDR3 nucleotides: TGTGCCAGCTCACCACCGACAGGGGTCAACATTCAGTACTTC.